Described below is a single T cell receptor beta chain sequence and its context. Its antigen specificity is not known. No per-base quality is available; no much larger clone lies one base away. The data were obtained in a study of identical twins (dated by TCRdb to about 2016). With regard to the full study: To test whether fetal clonotypes persist, the study used deep sequencing on TCR alpha and beta repertoires from monozygotic twins, unrelated adults of various ages, and cord blood. To rule out contamination, the twin experiments were replicated at different times with different library preparation protocols. Study-wide findings and limitations: Fewer insertions were carried by abundant cord blood beta clonotypes, a similar but weaker trend appeared in young adult naive repertoires, and no such trend appeared in memory repertoires. Because the same donors could not be followed over many years, conclusions were based on cross-sectional statistical analysis. In monozygotic twins, out-of-frame TCR alpha sharing was systematically underestimated by recombination models, although the models agreed with sharing between unrelated individuals. A weaker excess of twin sharing was found in beta out-of-frame sequences because the signal-to-noise ratio was lowered by fewer shared sequences. Out-of-frame TCR alpha sequences shared between twins showed an excess of low generation-probability sequences compared with coincidental sharing between unrelated individuals. Invariant T cells such as MAIT and iNKT could partly confound zero-insertion analyses, although diverse VJ usage argued against such confounding for most clonotypes.

Every donor in the study was a healthy Caucasian. The twin cohort comprised three pairs of female monozygotic twins, all aged roughly 18 to 30 years. CD4+ and CD8+ T cell populations were isolated with positive isolation kits from Invitrogen. The library was obtained by 5' RACE. These reads were obtained on an Illumina HiSeq 2000. Template switching introduced a universal primer binding site; the final cDNA contained a unique molecular identifier, enabling accurate counting of TCR cDNA molecules. Specific primers in the conserved constant-segment region were used to synthesize first-strand cDNA for the TCR alpha and beta chains. To control for contamination, each cDNA library was double barcoded with a SMART-Mk sample barcode plus Illumina barcodes. TruSeq adapter sequences and Illumina sample barcodes were added in two successive PCR steps. TCR alpha and beta cDNA libraries were sequenced on the Illumina HiSeq platform with custom primers. As for how the authors treated the data: Unique molecular identifiers were extracted from raw reads with MiGEC, and CDR3 positions were determined with MiXCR. Recombination models were inferred per individual with the repgenHMM and IGoR tools using an EM algorithm. Shared clonotype analysis was performed with the tcR package in R, normalizing sharing by the product of cloneset sizes. Out-of-frame nonproductive sequences were analyzed to study raw recombination free of thymic and clonal selection effects. TCRdb redid the processing of the public reads, applying fastp at Q25 and MiXCR, and retained in-frame beta chains. Each entry merges the rows of one CDR3 protein and shows their most common DNA and genes. TCRdb assigned the V and J calls; the authors' analysis was not used. This sample is represented by around 450,000 distinct CDR3 sequences; over 12% of them were singletons. The top ten clones comprise about 0.52% of the sample.

V is shortened by 5 bases, J by 0 bases, and the region joining them spans 25 bases. Taken from cysteine to phenylalanine, the CDR3 has 19 residues. Only the CDR3 DNA stays, 57 bases, in frame from base 1. From a lookup of the germline V gene, CDR1 and CDR2 are MNHEY and SVGEGT. This sample also belongs to another study, concerning yellow fever vaccine responses in identical twins. The second study, in turn, reports: The authors reported that the T cell response to vaccination in identical twins appeared partly convergent and partly personalized. In the study, vaccine-responding T cell clones were precisely tracked in identical twins.

Sequences were obtained from CD4+ T cells sorted from blood. Here the chain combines TRBV6-2 or TRBV6-3 and TRBJ1-2; TRBD1 is a weak D gene call, 6 bases matching. The TCR sequence derives from a woman under 30 in good health. The CDR3 reads as follows: CASSLAAGGNAGANYGYTF. The DNA sequence follows: TGTGCCAGCAGTCTCGCGGCTGGGGGCAACGCGGGAGCTAACTATGGCTACACCTTC.